This T cell receptor beta chain originates from a study of T cell repertoires in cytomegalovirus infection. Turning to the study itself: Recently identified HLA-C-restricted CMV epitopes were used, and well-studied HLA-B-restricted CMV epitopes were used as well. Whole-study results and caveats: CMV-specific TCR beta clonotypes restricted by HLA-C dominated the ex vivo response.

TCRdb analysed the reads with MiXCR anew, one entry per CDR3 protein. The sample carries about half a million distinct CDR3 sequences, around 35% recorded once. V was pared by 6 bases and J by 5 bases, with 18 bases of the junction left unmatched. Germline values: CDR1 MNHEY, CDR2 SVGEGT. CDR3 length: 18 residues. Note on this clonotype: Its antigen is still unknown.

Source: cultured PBMCs, taken from culture after CMV antigen stimulation. The origin of this receptor is a human donor in good health (CMV status not recorded). Some clones in this sample may be carry-over from other donors' samples. The chain employs TRBV6-2 or TRBV6-3 and TRBJ1-3; 8 bases are a match to TRBD1. The CDR3 DNA reads TGTGCCAGCAGCCTCGGACAGGGTACAAGGAGGGACCGAAACACCATATATTTT. It codes for CASSLGQGTRRDRNTIYF.